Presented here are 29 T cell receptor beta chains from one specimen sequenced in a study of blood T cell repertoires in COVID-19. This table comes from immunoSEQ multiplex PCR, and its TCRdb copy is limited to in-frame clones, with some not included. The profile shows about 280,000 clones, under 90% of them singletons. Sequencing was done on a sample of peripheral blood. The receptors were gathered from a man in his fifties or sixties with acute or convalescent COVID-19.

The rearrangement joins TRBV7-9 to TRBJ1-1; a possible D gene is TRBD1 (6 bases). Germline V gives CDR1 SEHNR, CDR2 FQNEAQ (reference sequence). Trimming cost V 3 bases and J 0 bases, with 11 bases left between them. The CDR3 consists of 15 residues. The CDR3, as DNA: TGTGCCAGCAGCTTCCTACAGGGTCTGAACACTGAAGCTTTCTTT. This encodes CASSFLQGLNTEAFF.

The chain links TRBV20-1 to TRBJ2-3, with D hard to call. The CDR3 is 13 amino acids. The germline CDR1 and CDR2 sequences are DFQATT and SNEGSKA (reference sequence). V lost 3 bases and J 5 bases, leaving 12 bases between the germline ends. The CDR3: CSASAVRKDTQYF. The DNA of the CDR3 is TGCAGTGCTAGTGCGGTGCGGAAAGATACGCAGTATTTT.

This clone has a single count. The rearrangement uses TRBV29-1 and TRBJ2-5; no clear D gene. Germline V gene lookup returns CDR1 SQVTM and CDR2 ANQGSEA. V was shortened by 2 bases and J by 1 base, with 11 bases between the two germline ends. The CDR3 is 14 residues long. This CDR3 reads CSVESTSAQETQYF. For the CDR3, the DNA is TGCAGCGTTGAAAGCACAAGCGCCCAAGAGACCCAGTACTTC.

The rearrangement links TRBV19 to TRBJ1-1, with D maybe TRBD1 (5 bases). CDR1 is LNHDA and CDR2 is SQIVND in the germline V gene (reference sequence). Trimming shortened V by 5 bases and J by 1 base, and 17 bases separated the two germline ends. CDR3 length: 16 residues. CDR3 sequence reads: CASSPRGRAGNTEAFF. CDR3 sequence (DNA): TGTGCCAGTAGTCCTCGGGGGAGGGCGGGGAACACTGAAGCTTTCTTT.

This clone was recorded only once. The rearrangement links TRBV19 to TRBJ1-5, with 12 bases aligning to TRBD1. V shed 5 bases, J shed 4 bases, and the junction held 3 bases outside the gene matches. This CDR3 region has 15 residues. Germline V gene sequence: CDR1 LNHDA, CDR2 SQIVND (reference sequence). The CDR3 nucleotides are TGTGCCAGTAGTGGGGACAGGGGGCGAAATCAGCCCCAGCATTTT. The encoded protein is CASSGDRGRNQPQHF.

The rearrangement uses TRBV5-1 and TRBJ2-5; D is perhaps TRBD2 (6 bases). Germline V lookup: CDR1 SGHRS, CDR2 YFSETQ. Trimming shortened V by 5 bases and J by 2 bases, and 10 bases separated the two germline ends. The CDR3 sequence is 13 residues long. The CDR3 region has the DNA TGCGCCAGCAGGTTCCGGGGGCAAGAGACCCAGTACTTC. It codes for CASRFRGQETQYF.

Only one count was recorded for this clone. The CDR3 sequence: CASGGQGGSPLHF. For the CDR3, the DNA is TGTGCCAGCGGGGGACAGGGGGGATCACCCCTCCACTTT. This chain uses TRBV6-5 with TRBJ1-6; TRBD1 matches 11 bases. Trimming removed 8 bases from V and 10 bases from J; junction bases left unmatched: 4. This CDR3 comprises 13 residues. Germline V CDR1 and CDR2: MNHEY, SVGAGI.

The CDR3 region is CAWSVSTAGGAFF. DNA for the CDR3: TGTGCCTGGAGTGTAAGTACAGCCGGTGGGGCTTTCTTT. The chain has TRBV30 and TRBJ1-1; D remains unclear. Trimming took 0 bases from V and 11 from J, leaving 16 bases between them. In germline, CDR1 is GTSNPN, CDR2 SVGIG (reference sequence). This CDR3 is 13 amino acids long.

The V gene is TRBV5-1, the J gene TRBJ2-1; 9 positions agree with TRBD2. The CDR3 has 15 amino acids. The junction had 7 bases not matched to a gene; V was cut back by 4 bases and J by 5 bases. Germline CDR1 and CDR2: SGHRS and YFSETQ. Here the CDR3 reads CASSALAGVNNEQFF. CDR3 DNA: TGCGCCAGCAGCGCCTTAGCGGGGGTGAACAATGAGCAGTTCTTC.

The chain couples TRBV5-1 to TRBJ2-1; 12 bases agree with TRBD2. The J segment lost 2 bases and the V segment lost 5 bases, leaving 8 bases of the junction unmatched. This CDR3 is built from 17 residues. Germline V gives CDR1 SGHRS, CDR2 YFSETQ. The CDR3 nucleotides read TGCGCCAGCAGTCATACCGCTAGCGGGGGGGCCTACAATGAGCAGTTCTTC. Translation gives CASSHTASGGAYNEQFF.

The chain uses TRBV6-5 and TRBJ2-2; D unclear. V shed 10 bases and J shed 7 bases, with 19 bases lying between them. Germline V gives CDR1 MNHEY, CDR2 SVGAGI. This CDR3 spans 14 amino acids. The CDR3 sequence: CATRGGGMSGELFF. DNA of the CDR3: TGTGCCACCAGAGGTGGCGGTATGAGCGGGGAGCTGTTTTTT.

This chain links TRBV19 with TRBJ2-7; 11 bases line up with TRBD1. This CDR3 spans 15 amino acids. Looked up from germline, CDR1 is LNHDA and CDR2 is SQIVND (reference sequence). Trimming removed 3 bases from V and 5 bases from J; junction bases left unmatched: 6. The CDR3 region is CASSIMGQGVNEQYF. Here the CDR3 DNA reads TGTGCCAGTAGTATTATGGGACAGGGGGTAAACGAGCAGTACTTC.

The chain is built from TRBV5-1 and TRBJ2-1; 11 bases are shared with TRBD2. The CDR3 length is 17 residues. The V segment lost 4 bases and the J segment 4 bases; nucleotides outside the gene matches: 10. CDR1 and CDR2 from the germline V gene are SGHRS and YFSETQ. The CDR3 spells CASSPYSRTSGYNEQFF. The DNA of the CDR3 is TGCGCCAGCAGCCCGTACAGCCGGACTAGCGGGTACAATGAGCAGTTCTTC.

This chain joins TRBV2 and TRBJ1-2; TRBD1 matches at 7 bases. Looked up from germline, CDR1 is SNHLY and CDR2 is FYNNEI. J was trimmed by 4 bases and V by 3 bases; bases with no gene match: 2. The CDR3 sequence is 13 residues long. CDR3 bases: TGTGCCAGCAGTGAGGACAGGTTCTATGGCTACACCTTC. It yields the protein CASSEDRFYGYTF.

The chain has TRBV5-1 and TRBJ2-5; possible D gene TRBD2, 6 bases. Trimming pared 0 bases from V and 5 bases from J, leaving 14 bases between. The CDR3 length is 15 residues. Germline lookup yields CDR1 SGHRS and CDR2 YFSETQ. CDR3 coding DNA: TGCGCCAGCAGCTTGGCCGGACCCCGGGGGGAGACCCAGTACTTC. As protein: CASSLAGPRGETQYF.

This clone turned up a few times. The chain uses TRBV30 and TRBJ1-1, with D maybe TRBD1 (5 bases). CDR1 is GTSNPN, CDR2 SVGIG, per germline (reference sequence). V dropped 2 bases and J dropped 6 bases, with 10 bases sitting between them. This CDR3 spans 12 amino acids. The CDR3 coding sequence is TGTGCCTGGAGTCGGTGGGGGGCTGAAGCTTTCTTT. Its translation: CAWSRWGAEAFF.

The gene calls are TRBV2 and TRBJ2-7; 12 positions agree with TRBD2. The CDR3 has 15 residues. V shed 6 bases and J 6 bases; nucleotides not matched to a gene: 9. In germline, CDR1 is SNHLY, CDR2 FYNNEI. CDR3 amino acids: CASRGLAGVPGEQYF. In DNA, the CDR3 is TGTGCCAGCAGGGGACTAGCGGGTGTTCCGGGCGAGCAGTACTTC.

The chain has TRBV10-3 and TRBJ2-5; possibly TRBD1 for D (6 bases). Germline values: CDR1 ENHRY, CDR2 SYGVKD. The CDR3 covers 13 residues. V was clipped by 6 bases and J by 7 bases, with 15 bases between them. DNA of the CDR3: TGTGCCATCAGCCGACAGGAGGAGGCGACCCAGTACTTC. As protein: CAISRQEEATQYF.

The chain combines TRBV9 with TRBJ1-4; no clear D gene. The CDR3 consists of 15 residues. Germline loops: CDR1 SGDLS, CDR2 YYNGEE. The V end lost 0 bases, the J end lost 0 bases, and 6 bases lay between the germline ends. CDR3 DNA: TGTGCCAGCAGCGTAGGCGAGACAACTAATGAAAAACTGTTTTTT. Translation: CASSVGETTNEKLFF.

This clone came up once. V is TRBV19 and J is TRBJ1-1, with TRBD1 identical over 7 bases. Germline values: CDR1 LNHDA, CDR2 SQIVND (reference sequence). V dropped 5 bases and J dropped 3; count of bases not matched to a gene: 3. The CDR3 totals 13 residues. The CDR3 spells CASSHDRDTEAFF. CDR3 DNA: TGTGCCAGTAGTCATGACAGGGACACTGAAGCTTTCTTT.

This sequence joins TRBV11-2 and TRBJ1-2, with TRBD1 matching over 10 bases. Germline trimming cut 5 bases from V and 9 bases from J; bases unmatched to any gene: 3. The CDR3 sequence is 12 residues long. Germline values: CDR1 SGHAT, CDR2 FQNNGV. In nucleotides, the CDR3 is TGTGCCAGCAGCCGGGACAGGGGAAGCTACACCTTC. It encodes CASSRDRGSYTF.

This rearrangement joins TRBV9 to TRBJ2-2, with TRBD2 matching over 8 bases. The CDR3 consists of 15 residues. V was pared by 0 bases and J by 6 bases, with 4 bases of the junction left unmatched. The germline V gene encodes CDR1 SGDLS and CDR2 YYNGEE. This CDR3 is CASSVAGGASGELFF. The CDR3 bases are TGTGCCAGCAGCGTAGCGGGGGGGGCCTCCGGGGAGCTGTTTTTT.

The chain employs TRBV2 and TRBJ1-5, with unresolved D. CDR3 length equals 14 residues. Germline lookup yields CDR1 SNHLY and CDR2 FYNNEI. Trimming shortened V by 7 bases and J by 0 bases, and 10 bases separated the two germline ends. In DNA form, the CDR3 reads TGTGCCAGCACTACCTGGTATAGCAATCAGCCCCAGCATTTT. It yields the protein CASTTWYSNQPQHF.

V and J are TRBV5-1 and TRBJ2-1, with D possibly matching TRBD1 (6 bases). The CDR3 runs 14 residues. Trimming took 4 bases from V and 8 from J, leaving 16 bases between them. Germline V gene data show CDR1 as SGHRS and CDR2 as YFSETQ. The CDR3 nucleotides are TGCGCCAGCAGCAAAGTTGCAGGGGAAGATGAGCAGTTCTTC. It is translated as CASSKVAGEDEQFF.

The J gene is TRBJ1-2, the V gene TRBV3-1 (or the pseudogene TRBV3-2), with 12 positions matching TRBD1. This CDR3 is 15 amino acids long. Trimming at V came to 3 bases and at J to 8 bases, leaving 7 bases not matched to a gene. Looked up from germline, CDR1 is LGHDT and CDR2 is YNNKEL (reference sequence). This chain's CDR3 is CASSQTGTGGRGYTF. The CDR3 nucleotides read TGTGCCAGCAGCCAGACCGGGACAGGGGGCAGGGGCTACACCTTC.

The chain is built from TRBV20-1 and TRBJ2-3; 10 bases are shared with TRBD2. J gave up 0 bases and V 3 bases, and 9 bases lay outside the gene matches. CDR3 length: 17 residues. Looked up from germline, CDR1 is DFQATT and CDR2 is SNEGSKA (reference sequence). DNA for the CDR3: TGCAGTGCTAGTAGGGCTAGCGGGGGAATTAGCACAGATACGCAGTATTTT. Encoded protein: CSASRASGGISTDTQYF.

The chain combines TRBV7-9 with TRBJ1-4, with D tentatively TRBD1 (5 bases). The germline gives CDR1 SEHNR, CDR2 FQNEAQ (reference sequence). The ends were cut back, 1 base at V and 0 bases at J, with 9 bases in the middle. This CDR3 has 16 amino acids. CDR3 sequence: CASSLGGLSTNEKLFF. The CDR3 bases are TGTGCCAGCAGCTTAGGGGGCCTTTCAACTAATGAAAAACTGTTTTTT. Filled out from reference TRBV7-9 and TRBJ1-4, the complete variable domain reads DTGVSQNPRHKITKRGQNVTFRCDPISEHNRLYWYRQTLGQGPEFLTYFQNEAQLEKSRLLSDRFSAERPKGSFSTLEIQRTEQGDSAMYLCASSLGGLSTNEKLFFGSGTQLSVL.

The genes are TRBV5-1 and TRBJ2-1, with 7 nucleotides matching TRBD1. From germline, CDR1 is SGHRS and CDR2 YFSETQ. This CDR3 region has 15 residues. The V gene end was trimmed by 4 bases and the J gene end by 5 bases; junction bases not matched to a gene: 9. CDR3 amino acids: CASSALDRTNNEQFF. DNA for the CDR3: TGCGCCAGCAGCGCCCTGGACAGGACAAACAATGAGCAGTTCTTC. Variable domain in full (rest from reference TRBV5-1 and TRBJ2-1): KAGVTQTPRYLIKTRGQQVTLSCSPISGHRSVSWYQQTPGQGLQFLFEYFSETQRNKGNFPGRFSGRQFSNSRSEMNVSTLELGDSALYLCASSALDRTNNEQFFGPGTRLTVL.

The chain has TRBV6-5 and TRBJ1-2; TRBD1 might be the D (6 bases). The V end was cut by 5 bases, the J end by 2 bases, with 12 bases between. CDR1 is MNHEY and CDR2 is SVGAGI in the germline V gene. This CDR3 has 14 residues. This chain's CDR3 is CASSRDTRNYGYTF. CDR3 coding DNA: TGTGCCAGCAGTCGGGACACAAGAAACTATGGCTACACCTTC.